Sequencing of this T cell receptor (beta chain) was carried out in a study of T cells expressing NK-cell markers. The wider study: Cells sorted as CD3+CD56+NKG2C+, CD3+CD56+NKG2C- and CD3+CD56-NKG2C+ T cells supplied the TCR beta repertoires. Seven donors tested HCMV-seropositive and one tested seronegative among the eight sequenced. Overall study results and limits: Expanded clones of NKG2C+ T cells had an unclear HCMV specificity.

On this clonotype itself: Its antigen is unidentified.

cDNA encoding TCR beta was synthesized via 5'RACE template switching incorporating UMIs. TCRdb re-called the 5' RACE reads; one entry per CDR3 protein, DNA not given. Its table records 150,000 to 200,000 distinct CDR3 sequences. This CDR3 comprises 16 residues. Germline lookup yields CDR1 SGHDN and CDR2 FVKESK. Sample: blood T cells: a sorted CD56 or NKG2C T cell subset, CD4+ or CD8+ T cells, or bulk PBMC T cells (not recorded which). This receptor was taken from a man between 18 and 69 years old in good health. The chain has TRBV14 and TRBJ1-2; TCRdb's D gene call, TRBD1, goes unchecked for lack of DNA. The chain's CDR3 is CASSQEDPYGVYGYTF.